The T cell receptor (beta chain) described here comes from a study of beta chain features in type 1 diabetes. This clone was picked up a small number of times. The antigen is undetermined. The ends were cut back, 6 bases at V and 6 bases at J, with 14 bases in the middle. The CDR3 is 13 amino acids. Germline CDR1 SGDLS, CDR2 YYNGEE. Whole-study findings and limits: Across all four CD4+ subsets, people with type 1 diabetes showed modestly shorter TCRB CDR3s.

As every portion of the isolated RNA was reverse transcribed, the sequencing read expressed TCRB transcripts. Assay used: immunoSEQ multiplex PCR; TCRdb lists only in-frame clones, some missing. The profile shows 250,000 to 350,000 clones, about 15% of them singletons. The sequenced sample consisted of naive CD4+ T cells from blood. This receptor was taken from a man aged 18 to 29 with type 1 diabetes. This chain uses TRBV9 with TRBJ2-3, with D tentatively TRBD2 (5 bases). In DNA, the CDR3 is TGTGCCAGCATGGGGAGAGGCATGGATACGCAGTATTTT. Amino acids: CASMGRGMDTQYF. The full variable domain, its missing parts supplied by reference TRBV9 and TRBJ2-3, is DSGVTQTPKHLITATGQRVTLRCSPRSGDLSVYWYQQSLDQGLQFLIQYYNGEERAKGNILERFSAQQFPDLHSELNLSSLELGDSALYFCASMGRGMDTQYFGPGTRLTVL.